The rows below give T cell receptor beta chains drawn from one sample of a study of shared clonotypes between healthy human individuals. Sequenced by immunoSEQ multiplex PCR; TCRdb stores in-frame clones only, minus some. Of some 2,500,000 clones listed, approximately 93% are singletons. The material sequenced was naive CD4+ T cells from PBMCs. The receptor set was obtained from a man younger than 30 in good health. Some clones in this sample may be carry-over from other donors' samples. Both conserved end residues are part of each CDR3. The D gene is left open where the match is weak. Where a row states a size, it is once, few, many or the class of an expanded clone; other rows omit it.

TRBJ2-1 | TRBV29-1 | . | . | CSVSDVHNEQFF | TGCAGCGTGAGCGACGTGCACAATGAGCAGTTCTTC
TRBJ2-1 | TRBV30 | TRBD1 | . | CAWTRQGSDWRDEQFF | TGTGCCTGGACTCGACAGGGGAGTGATTGGCGTGATGAGCAGTTCTTC
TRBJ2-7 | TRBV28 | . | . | CASTDRRDYEQYF | TGTGCCAGCACTGACAGGCGTGACTACGAGCAGTACTTC
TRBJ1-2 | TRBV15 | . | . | CATSRFDGYTF | TGTGCCACCAGCAGATTCGATGGCTACACCTTC
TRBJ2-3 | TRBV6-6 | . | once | CVSKGSTDTQYF | TGTGTCTCTAAGGGGAGCACAGATACGCAGTATTTT
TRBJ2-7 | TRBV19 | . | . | CASSMMEGPYEQYF | TGTGCCAGTAGTATGATGGAGGGCCCCTACGAGCAGTACTTC
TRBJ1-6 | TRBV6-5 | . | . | CASSWSGLHSALHF | TGTGCCAGCAGTTGGTCAGGGCTCCACTCGGCCCTCCACTTT
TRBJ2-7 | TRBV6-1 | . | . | CASSEGGRYEQYF | TGTGCCAGCAGTGAAGGGGGCCGGTACGAGCAGTACTTC
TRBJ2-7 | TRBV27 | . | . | CASSLRDSSYYEQYF | TGTGCCAGCAGTTTAAGGGACTCAAGTTACTACGAGCAGTACTTC
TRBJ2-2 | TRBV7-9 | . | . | CASPLYTGELFF | TGTGCCAGCCCTCTCTACACCGGGGAGCTGTTTTTT
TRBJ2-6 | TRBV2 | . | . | CASSERDSGANVLTF | TGTGCCAGCAGTGAAAGGGACTCTGGGGCCAACGTCCTGACTTTC
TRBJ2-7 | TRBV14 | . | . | CASSQDWDGGYEQYF | TGTGCCAGCAGCCAAGATTGGGACGGAGGATACGAGCAGTACTTC
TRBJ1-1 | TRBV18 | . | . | CASSPSIAHLDHMNTEAFF | TGTGCCAGCTCACCATCCATCGCACACCTAGACCACATGAACACTGAAGCTTTCTTT
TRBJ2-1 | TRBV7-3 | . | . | CASSLYPPGDYNEQFF | TGTGCCAGCAGCTTATACCCACCGGGAGACTACAATGAGCAGTTCTTC
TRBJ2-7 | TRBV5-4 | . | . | CASSLDPGDEQYF | TGTGCCAGCAGCTTGGATCCGGGGGACGAGCAGTACTTC
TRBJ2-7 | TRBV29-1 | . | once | CSGGGAAGEQYF | TGCAGCGGTGGGGGGGCCGCCGGCGAGCAGTACTTC
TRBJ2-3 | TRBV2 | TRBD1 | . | CASRAPRGLADTQYF | TGTGCCAGCAGAGCCCCCAGGGGGCTGGCAGATACGCAGTATTTT
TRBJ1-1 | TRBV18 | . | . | CASSTDRNTEAFF | TGTGCCAGCTCTACGGACCGGAACACTGAAGCTTTCTTT
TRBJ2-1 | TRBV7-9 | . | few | CASSSGLHNEQFF | TGTGCCAGCAGCTCAGGACTTCACAATGAGCAGTTCTTC
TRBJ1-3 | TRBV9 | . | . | CASSVTGPSAGNTIYF | TGTGCCAGCAGCGTCACGGGGCCCTCGGCTGGAAACACCATATATTTT
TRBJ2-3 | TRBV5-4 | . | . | CASSLLGYTDTQYF | TGTGCCAGCAGCCTTTTGGGGTACACAGATACGCAGTATTTT
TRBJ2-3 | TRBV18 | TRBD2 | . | CASSLTSGSTDTQYF | TGTGCCAGCTCACTGACTAGCGGGAGCACAGATACGCAGTATTTT
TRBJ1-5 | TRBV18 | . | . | CASSRTQSNQPQHF | TGTGCCAGCTCACGGACACAATCCAATCAGCCCCAGCATTTT
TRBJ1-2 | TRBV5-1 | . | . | CASSLAAGASYGYTF | TGCGCCAGCAGCCTGGCTGCGGGGGCGTCTTATGGCTACACCTTC
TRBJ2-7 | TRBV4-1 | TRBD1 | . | CASSQPGQGFYEQYF | TGCGCCAGCAGCCAACCGGGACAGGGTTTCTACGAGCAGTACTTC
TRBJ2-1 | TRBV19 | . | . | CASSIFGADDEQFF | TGTGCCAGTAGTATCTTCGGGGCCGACGATGAGCAGTTCTTC
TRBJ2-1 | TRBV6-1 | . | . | CASRTLYNEQFF | TGTGCCAGCAGGACCCTCTACAATGAGCAGTTCTTC
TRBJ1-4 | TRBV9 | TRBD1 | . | CASSPTGTGNEKLFF | TGTGCCAGCAGCCCCACCGGGACAGGGAATGAAAAACTGTTTTTT
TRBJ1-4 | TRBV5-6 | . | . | CASSTRGAKSEKLFF | TGTGCCAGCAGCACCAGGGGAGCTAAGAGTGAAAAACTGTTTTTT
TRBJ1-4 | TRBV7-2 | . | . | CASSFQGITNEKLFF | TGTGCCAGCAGCTTCCAGGGTATAACTAATGAAAAACTGTTTTTT
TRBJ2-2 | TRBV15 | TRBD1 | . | CATSRGRQGSGFGELFF | TGTGCCACCAGCAGAGGGAGACAGGGGTCGGGTTTCGGGGAGCTGTTTTTT
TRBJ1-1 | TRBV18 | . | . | CASSLGIWSVGTEAFF | TGTGCCAGCTCACTTGGTATTTGGTCGGTCGGCACTGAAGCTTTCTTT
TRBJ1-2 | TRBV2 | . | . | CASSAQGLYGYTF | TGTGCCAGCAGTGCTCAAGGGCTGTATGGCTACACCTTC
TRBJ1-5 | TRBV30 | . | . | CAWSTGLNQPQHF | TGTGCCTGGAGTACAGGGCTAAATCAGCCCCAGCATTTT
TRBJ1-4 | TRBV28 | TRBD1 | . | CASSPGQGRGEKLFF | TGTGCCAGCAGCCCCGGACAGGGGCGAGGTGAAAAACTGTTTTTT
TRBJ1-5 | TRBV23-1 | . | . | CASSQSTPHQPQHF | TGCGCCAGCAGTCAATCAACCCCTCATCAGCCCCAGCATTTT
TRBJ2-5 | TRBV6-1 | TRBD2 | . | CASSVSGRARTQYF | TGTGCCAGCAGTGTTAGCGGGAGGGCCAGGACCCAGTACTTC